This TCR beta chain comes out of a study of CD8+CD57+ T cells in acquired aplastic anemia. Study-level information: Sorting CD4+ and CD8+ cells gave DNA averaging approximately 3 ug. Whole-study findings and limits: Patients and controls had CD8+ Simpson's diversity values that were not significantly distinct. Shared by patients and controls, approximately 29 CD8+ CDR3s were abundant in patients.

Germline values: CDR1 LNHNV, CDR2 YYDKDF (reference sequence). CDR3 length: 16 residues. V was trimmed by 0 bases and J by 1 base, leaving 12 bases between them. In this sample, this clonotype turned up many times. Its antigen remains unidentified. Genomic DNA served as template for TCR beta VDJ and CDR3 profiling. Each CDR3 protein is one row after TCRdb ran MiXCR on the reads. The sample holds about 210,000 distinct CDR3 sequences, about 37% seen once. The chain employs TRBV15 and TRBJ1-1, with D perhaps matching TRBD1 (5 bases). The receptor comes from a human donor in good health, serving as a control. Material for sequencing was sorted CD4+, CD8+, or CD8+CD57+ T cells (not recorded which) from PBMCs. The CDR3 DNA is TGTGCCACCAGCAGAGAAAACCTAGGACAGAACACTGAAGCTTTCTTT. As protein: CATSRENLGQNTEAFF.